This entry concerns a single T cell receptor beta chain. Its antigen has not been determined. Nothing much larger sits one base from this clone, and base qualities are not available. The cysteine opens and the phenylalanine closes a CDR3 of 14 amino acids. CDR3 DNA only is kept here, 42 bases in frame from base 1. V is reduced by 10 bases and J by 0 bases, leaving a spacing of 15 bases between them. The germline V gene gives CDR1 as MDHEN and CDR2 as SYDVKM. The immunoSEQ assay, a bias-controlled multiplex PCR with V- and J-specific primers, was used to amplify TCR beta CDR3 regions from genomic DNA. A proprietary barcode and Illumina adapter sequences were added to the CDR3 amplicons in a second PCR step. An Illumina MiSeq instrument was used for sequencing of the CDR3 libraries. In the authors' own workflow: Export and quality control were performed with immunoSEQ Analyzer 3.0, and downstream analyses were performed with R Bioconductor and Immunarch. Only productive rearrangements in the normalized downsampled data set went into calculating the repertoire metrics. In the normalized cohort, a clonotype counted as pathologically expanded if the clonotype was larger than 5 templates. The Inverse Simpson Index served as the measure of repertoire diversity. To capture all clonotypes, CMV-specificity analyses were performed on the non-normalized data set. TCRdb carries this immuneACCESS record with in-frame sequences only. Its versions omit some clonotypes, under half of them owing to an unresolved V gene in the studies checked, with the rest unexplained. The DNA was the basis for D and trimming; V, J and clone size are from that table. A total of 30,000 to 45,000 clones appear in this sample, approximately 88% of them only once. The ten biggest clones cover roughly 2% of the sample.

This sample is part of a study of T cell clonotyping in hematopoietic cell transplantation (dated by TCRdb to about 2021). In terms of the full investigation: In the study, around 130 blood samples were gathered from 35 consecutive transplant recipients and their related donors. Recruitment of patients was conducted between September 2015 and early 2017, and follow-up was continued until late 2020 or death. Study-level results and caveats: Inverse Simpson Index values from donors and from recipients before transplant predicted broader TCR repertoire diversity after transplant. The sample size was limited and the cells went unsorted, which meant the CD4 and CD8 repertoire contributions could not be told apart. Only a small fraction of recipient repertoires overlapped donor repertoires, with over 97% appearing de novo at the given depth. A decrease in recipient TCR diversity was observed after transplant, and a progressive increase in pathologically expanded clonotypes was seen from day 30 to day 180.

Blood samples for TCR beta sequencing were provided by related transplant donors. Nuclei Lysis Solution was used to extract genomic DNA from fresh or cryopreserved unfractionated peripheral blood mononuclear cells. The sequence derives from a woman between 40 and 50 years old in good health. Some clones in this sample may be carry-over from other donors' samples. The V gene is TRBV28 and the J gene is TRBJ2-5; the D gene is not confidently resolved. The specimen sequenced was peripheral blood mononuclear cells. CDR3 sequence: CAIQRVRYQETQYF. The sequence in DNA is TGTGCCATCCAAAGGGTCAGGTACCAAGAGACCCAGTACTTC.